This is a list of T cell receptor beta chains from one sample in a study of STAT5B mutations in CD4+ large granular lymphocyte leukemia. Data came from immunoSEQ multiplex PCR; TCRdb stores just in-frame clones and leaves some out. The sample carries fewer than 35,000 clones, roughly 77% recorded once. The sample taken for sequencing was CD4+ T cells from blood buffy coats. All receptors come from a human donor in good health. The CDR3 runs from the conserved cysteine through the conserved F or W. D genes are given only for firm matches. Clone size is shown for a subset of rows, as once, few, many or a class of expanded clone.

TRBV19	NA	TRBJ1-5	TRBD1	TGTGCCAGTAGTACGGGACAGGGCCGGGTTCAGCCCCAGCATTTT	CASSTGQGRVQPQHF
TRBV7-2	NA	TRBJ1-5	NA	TGTGCCAGCAGCTCCAACAGACAGGGCAATCAGCCCCAGCATTTT	CASSSNRQGNQPQHF
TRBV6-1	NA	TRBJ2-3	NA	TGTGCCAGCAGTGATCGAGGGAGAAGCACAGATACGCAGTATTTT	CASSDRGRSTDTQYF
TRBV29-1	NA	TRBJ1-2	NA	TGCAGCGTTGAAGAACAGGGTCTAGGAGGCTACACCTTC	CSVEEQGLGGYTF
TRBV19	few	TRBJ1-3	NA	TGTGCCAGTACGACATCCAGGGCTGGAAACACCATATATTTT	CASTTSRAGNTIYF
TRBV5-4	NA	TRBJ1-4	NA	TGTGCCAGCAGCGCCGCTAATGAAAAACTGTTTTTT	CASSAANEKLFF
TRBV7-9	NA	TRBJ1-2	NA	TGTGCCAGCAGCTTAGCGGGAGTTCCGAACTATGGCTACACCTTC	CASSLAGVPNYGYTF
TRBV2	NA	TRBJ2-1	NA	TGTGCCAGCACCCCGACAGTCTTAGGCGAGCAGTTCTTC	CASTPTVLGEQFF
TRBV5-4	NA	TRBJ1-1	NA	TGTGCCAGCAGCCTAAGAAGGGGAACATTTGGGACTGAAGCTTTCTTT	CASSLRRGTFGTEAFF
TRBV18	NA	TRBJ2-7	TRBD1	TGTGCCAGCTCACCGGGACAGGGACTGGGAGAGCAGTACTTC	CASSPGQGLGEQYF
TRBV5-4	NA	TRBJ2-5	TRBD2	TGTGCCAGCAGCCTCGGGACTAGCGGGGGGCAAGAGACCCAGTACTTC	CASSLGTSGGQETQYF
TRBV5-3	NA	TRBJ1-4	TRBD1	TGTGCCAGAAGGTTTCACCAGGGACAGGAGTATAGAAAACTGTTTTTT	CARRFHQGQEYRKLFF
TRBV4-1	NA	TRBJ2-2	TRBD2	TGCGCCAGCAGCCAATTTGGACTAGCGGGGAACACCGGGGAGCTGTTTTTT	CASSQFGLAGNTGELFF
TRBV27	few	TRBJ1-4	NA	TGTGCCAGCAGTTCCGGGAGCGGACCCGGTCAAAAACTGTTTTTT	CASSSGSGPGQKLFF
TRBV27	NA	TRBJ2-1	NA	TGTGCCAGCAGGCCCGGGGGGCGATACAATGAGCAGTTCTTC	CASRPGGRYNEQFF
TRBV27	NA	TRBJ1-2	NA	TGTGCCAGCCAACAGGTGGGGACCTATGGCTACACCTTC	CASQQVGTYGYTF
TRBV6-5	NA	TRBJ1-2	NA	TGTGCCAGCAGTTATACTGGACAGCCAAACTATGGCTACACCTTC	CASSYTGQPNYGYTF
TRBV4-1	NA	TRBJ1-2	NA	TGCGCCAGCAGCCAAGGGTATGGCTACACCTTC	CASSQGYGYTF
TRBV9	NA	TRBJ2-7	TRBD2	TGTGCCAGCAGCCAATTCGCCACCGGGGGGATGATTTACGAGCAGTACTTC	CASSQFATGGMIYEQYF
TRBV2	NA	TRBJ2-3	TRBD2	TGTGCCAGCAGTGCGCAGGGAGGGTCAGATACGCAGTATTTT	CASSAQGGSDTQYF
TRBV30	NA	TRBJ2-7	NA	TGTGCCTTCCGAGTTTCGGGACCCGCGGGTTATGTGCAGTACTTC	CAFRVSGPAGYVQYF
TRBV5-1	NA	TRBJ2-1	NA	TGCGCCAGCAGCTTGGAGCAGGTATCCTACAATGAGCAGTTCTTC	CASSLEQVSYNEQFF
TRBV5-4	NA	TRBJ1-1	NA	TGTGCCAGCAGCCCCCAAAACCGAGAAGCTTTCTTT	CASSPQNREAFF
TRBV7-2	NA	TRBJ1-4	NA	TGTGCCAGCAGCTCGAGGGGGACTAATGAAAAACTGTTTTTT	CASSSRGTNEKLFF
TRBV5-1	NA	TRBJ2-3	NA	TGCGCCAGCAGCAGGGAAGCTAGCACAGATACGCAGTATTTT	CASSREASTDTQYF
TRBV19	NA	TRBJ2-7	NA	TGTGCCAGTAGAGGGGGGACCACCTACGAGCAGTACTTC	CASRGGTTYEQYF
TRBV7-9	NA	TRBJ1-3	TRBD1	TGTGCCAGCAGCTTAGTTGCGACAGGGGTCCCCTTCTCTGGAAACACCATATATTTT	CASSLVATGVPFSGNTIYF
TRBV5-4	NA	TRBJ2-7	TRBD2	TGTGCCAGCAGCTCCGGGACTATGTCTTACGAGCAGTACTTC	CASSSGTMSYEQYF
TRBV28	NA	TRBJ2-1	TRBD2	TGTGCCAGCAGCCTGCTAGCGGGGAACAATGAGCAGTTCTTC	CASSLLAGNNEQFF
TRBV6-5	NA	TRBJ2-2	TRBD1	TGTGCCAGCAGTTACCCGCCACAGGGGGCCGGGGAGCTGTTTTTT	CASSYPPQGAGELFF
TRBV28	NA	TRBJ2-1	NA	TGTGCCAGCAGTTTTGGCGATTTAGGCTACAATGAGCAGTTCTTC	CASSFGDLGYNEQFF
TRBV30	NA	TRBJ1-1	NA	TGTGCCTGGAGCCCCGGGACGGAGAACACTGAAGCTTTCTTT	CAWSPGTENTEAFF
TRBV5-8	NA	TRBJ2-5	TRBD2	TGTGCCAGCAGCTTGGGTAGCGGGGGACAAGAGACCCAGTACTTC	CASSLGSGGQETQYF
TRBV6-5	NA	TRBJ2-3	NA	TGTGCCAGCAGTTACCAGGGTACCTCGACAGATACGCAGTATTTT	CASSYQGTSTDTQYF
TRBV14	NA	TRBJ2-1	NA	TGTGCCAGCAGCCCCGAACAGGGAGTCAATGAGCAGTTCTTC	CASSPEQGVNEQFF
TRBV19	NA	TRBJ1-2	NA	TGTGCCACCCGGAGGGAGGGAGGGGGAGCTAACTATGGCTACACCTTC	CATRREGGGANYGYTF
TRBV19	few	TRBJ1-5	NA	TGTGCCAGTAGTATAGTTGGGCAGCCCCAGCATTTT	CASSIVGQPQHF
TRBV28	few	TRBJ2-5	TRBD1	TGTGCCAGCACTCCTGGGACAGTGGAGACCCAGTACTTC	CASTPGTVETQYF
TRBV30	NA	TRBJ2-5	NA	TGTGCCTGGAGTGTTTCCAAGACCCAGTACTTC	CAWSVSKTQYF
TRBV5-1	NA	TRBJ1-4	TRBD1	TGCGCCAGCAGATTGGGACAGCCCATCCATGGGACTAATGAAAAACTGTTTTTT	CASRLGQPIHGTNEKLFF
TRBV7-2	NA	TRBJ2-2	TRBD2	TGTGCCAGGGGGGCACGGGGGGGGACCACCGGGGAGCTGTTTTTT	CARGARGGTTGELFF
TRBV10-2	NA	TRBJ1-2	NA	TGCGCCAGCAGTGAGTGGGCGACGTCGAGCGGCTACACCTTC	CASSEWATSSGYTF
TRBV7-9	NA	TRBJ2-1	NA	TGTGCCAGCAGAAGCTCCTACAATGAGCAGTTCTTC	CASRSSYNEQFF
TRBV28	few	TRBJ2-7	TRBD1	TGTGCCAGCAGGGGGACAGGGATCAACGAGCAGTACTTC	CASRGTGINEQYF
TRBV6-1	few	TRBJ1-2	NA	TGTGCCAGCAGTGAAGCGGCGGGGGTTAACTATGGCTACACCTTC	CASSEAAGVNYGYTF
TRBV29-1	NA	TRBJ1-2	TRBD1	TGCAGCGTTCAAGGACAGGGAACCTATGGCTACACCTTC	CSVQGQGTYGYTF
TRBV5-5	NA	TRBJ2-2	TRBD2	TGTGCCAGCAGCACCATTAGCGGGGTAGGGAGCACCGGGGAGCTGTTTTTT	CASSTISGVGSTGELFF
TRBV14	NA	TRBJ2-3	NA	TGTGCCAGCAGCCGAGGGCGCACAGATACGCAGTATTTT	CASSRGRTDTQYF
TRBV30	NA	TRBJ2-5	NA	TGTGCCTGGAGTGTACGCACTAGAGAGACCCAGTACTTC	CAWSVRTRETQYF